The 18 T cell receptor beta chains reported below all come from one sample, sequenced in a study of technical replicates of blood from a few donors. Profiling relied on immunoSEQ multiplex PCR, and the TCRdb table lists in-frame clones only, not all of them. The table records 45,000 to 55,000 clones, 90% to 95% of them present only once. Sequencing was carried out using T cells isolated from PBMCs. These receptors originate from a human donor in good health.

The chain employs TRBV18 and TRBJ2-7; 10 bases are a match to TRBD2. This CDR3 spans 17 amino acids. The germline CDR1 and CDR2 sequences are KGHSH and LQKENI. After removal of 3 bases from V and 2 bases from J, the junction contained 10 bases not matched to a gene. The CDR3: CASSPMEGSGGAYEQYF. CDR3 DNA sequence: TGTGCCAGCTCACCTATGGAAGGGAGCGGGGGGGCCTACGAGCAGTACTTC.

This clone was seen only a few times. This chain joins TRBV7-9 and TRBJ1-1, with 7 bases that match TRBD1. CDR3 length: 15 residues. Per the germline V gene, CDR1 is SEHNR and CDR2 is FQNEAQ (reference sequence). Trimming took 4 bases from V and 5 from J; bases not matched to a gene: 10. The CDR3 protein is CASSSTRGHQTEAFF. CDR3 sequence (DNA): TGTGCCAGCAGCTCTACGAGGGGGCATCAAACTGAAGCTTTCTTT.

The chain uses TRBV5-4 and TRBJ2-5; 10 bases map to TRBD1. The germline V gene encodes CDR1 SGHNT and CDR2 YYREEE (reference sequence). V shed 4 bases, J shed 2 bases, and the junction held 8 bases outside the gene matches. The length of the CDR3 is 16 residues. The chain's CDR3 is CASSTRTGGPQETQYF. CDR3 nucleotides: TGTGCCAGCAGCACTCGGACAGGGGGACCACAAGAGACCCAGTACTTC.

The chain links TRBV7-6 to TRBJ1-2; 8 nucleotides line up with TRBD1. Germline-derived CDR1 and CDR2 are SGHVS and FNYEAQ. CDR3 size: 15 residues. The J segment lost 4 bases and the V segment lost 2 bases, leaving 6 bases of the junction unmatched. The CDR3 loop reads CASSLNYRGVYGYTF. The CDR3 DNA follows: TGTGCCAGCAGCTTAAATTACAGGGGGGTCTATGGCTACACCTTC.

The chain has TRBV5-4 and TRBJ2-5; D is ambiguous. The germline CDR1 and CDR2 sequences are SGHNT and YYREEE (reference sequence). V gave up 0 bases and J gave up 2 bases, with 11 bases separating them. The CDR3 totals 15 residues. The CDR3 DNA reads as TGTGCCAGCAGCTTGGACGGATGGAGACAAGAGACCCAGTACTTC. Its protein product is CASSLDGWRQETQYF.

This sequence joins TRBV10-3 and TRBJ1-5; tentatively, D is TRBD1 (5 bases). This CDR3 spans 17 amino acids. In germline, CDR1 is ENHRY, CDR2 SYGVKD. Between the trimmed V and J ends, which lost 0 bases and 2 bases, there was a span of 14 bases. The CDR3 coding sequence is TGTGCCATCAGTGAGTCTATAGGGCTCAGGGGCAATCAGCCCCAGCATTTT. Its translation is CAISESIGLRGNQPQHF.

The DNA of the CDR3 is TGTGCCAGCAGCTTAGTCAGGTCAAATAATTCACCCCTCCACTTT. Translation: CASSLVRSNNSPLHF. The chain combines TRBV11-2 with TRBJ1-6; D unresolved. The CDR3 has 15 amino acids. Germline V lookup: CDR1 SGHAT, CDR2 FQNNGV. The germline V and J ends were trimmed by 1 base and 5 bases, with 9 bases remaining between them.

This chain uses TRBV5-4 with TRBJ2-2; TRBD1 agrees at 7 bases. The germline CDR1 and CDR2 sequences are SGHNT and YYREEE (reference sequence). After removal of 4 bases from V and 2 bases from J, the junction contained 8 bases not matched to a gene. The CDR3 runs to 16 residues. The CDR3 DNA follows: TGTGCCAGCAGCCTCCGGACAGGAATAAACACCGGGGAGCTGTTTTTT. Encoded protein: CASSLRTGINTGELFF.

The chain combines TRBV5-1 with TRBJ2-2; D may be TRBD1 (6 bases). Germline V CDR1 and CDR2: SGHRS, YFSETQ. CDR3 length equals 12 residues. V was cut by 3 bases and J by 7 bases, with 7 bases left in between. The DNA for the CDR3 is TGCGCCAGCAGCTGGGACAACGGGGAGCTGTTTTTT. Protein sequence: CASSWDNGELFF.

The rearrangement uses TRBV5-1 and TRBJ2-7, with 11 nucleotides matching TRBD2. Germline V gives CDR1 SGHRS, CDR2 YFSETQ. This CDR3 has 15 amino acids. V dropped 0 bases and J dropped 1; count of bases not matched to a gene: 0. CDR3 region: CASSLGLAGSYEQYF. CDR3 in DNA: TGCGCCAGCAGCTTGGGACTAGCGGGATCCTACGAGCAGTACTTC.

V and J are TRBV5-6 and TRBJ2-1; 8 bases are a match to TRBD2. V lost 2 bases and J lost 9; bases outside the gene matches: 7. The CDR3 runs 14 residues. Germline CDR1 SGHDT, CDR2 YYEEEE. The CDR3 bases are TGTGCCAGCAGCTTTAGGACTAGCATGGCTGAGCAGTTCTTC. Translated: CASSFRTSMAEQFF.

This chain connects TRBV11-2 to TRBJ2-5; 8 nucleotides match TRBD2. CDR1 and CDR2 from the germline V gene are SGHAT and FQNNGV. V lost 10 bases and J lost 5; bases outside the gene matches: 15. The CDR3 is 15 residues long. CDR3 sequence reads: CATRRPGTSSETQYF. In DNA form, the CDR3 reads TGTGCCACCAGGAGGCCCGGGACTAGTTCTGAGACCCAGTACTTC.

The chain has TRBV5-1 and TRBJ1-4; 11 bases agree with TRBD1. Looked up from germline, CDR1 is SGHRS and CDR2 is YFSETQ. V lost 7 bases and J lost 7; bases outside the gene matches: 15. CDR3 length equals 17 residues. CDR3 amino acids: CASRGTGGRIRGEKLFF. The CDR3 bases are TGCGCCAGCCGAGGGACAGGGGGTCGAATACGGGGTGAAAAACTGTTTTTT.

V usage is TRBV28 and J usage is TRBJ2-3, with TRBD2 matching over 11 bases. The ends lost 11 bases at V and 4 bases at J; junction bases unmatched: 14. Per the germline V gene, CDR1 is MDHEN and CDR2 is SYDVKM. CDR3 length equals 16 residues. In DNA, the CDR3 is TGTGCCGCCCTAGGGGCTAGCGGGAGGTTGGCAGATACGCAGTATTTT. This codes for CAALGASGRLADTQYF.

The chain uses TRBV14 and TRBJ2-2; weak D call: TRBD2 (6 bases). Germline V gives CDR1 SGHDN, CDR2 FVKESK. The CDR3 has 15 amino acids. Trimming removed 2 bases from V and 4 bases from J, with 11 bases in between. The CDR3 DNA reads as TGTGCCAGCAGCCAAAGGTCCGGGAGCACCGGGGAGCTGTTTTTT. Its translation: CASSQRSGSTGELFF.

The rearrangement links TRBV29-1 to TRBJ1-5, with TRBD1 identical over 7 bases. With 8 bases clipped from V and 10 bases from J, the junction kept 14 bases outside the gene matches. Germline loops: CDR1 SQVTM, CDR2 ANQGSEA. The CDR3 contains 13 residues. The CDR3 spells CSYRDSRSTPQHF. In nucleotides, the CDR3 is TGCAGCTACCGGGACAGCCGGTCTACCCCCCAGCATTTT.

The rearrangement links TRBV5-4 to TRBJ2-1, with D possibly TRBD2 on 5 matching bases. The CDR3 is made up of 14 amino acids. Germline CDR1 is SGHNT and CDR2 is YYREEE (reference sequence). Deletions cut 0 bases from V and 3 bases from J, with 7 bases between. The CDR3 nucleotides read TGTGCCAGCAGCTTGGCCGGGGACTACAATGAGCAGTTCTTC. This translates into CASSLAGDYNEQFF.

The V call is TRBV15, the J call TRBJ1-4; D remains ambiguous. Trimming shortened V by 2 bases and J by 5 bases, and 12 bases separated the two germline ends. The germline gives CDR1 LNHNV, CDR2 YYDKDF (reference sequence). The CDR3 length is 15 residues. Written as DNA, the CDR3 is TGTGCCACCAGCAGAAAAGACTCACTAAATGAAAAACTGTTTTTT. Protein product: CATSRKDSLNEKLFF.